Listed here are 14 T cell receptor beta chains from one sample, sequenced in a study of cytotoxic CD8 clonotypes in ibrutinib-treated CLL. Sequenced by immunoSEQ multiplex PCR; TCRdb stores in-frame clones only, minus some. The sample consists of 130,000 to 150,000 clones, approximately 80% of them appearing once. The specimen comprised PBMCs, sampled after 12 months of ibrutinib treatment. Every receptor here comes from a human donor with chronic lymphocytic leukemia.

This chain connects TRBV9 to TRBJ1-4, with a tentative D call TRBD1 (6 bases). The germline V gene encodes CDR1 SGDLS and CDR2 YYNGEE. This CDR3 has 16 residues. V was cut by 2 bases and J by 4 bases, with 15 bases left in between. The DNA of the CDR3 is TGTGCCAGCAGCGTCGGCTCGGGGGGCGATAATGAAAAACTGTTTTTT. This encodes CASSVGSGGDNEKLFF.

This chain's CDR3 is CASSNTFDRVGSYEQYF. CDR3 nucleotide sequence: TGTGCCAGCAGCAATACCTTCGACAGGGTAGGGTCCTACGAGCAGTACTTC. The genes are TRBV7-9 and TRBJ2-7; 7 nucleotides line up with TRBD1. The J segment lost 1 base and the V segment lost 5 bases, leaving 14 bases of the junction unmatched. The length of the CDR3 is 17 residues. CDR1 is SEHNR and CDR2 is FQNEAQ in the germline V gene (reference sequence).

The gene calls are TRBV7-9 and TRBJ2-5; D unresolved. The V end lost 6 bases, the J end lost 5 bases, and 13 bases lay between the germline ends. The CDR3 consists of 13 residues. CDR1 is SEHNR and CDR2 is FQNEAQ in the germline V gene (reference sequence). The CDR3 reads CASREHGGETQYF. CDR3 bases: TGTGCCAGCAGAGAGCACGGTGGGGAGACCCAGTACTTC.

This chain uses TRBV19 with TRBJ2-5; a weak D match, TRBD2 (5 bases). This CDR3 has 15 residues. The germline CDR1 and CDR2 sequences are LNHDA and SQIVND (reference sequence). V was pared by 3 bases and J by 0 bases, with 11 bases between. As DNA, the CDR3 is TGTGCCAGTAGTATCACTGGGCGGGACCAAGAGACCCAGTACTTC. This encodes CASSITGRDQETQYF. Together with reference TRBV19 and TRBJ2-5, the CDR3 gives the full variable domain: DGGITQSPKYLFRKEGQNVTLSCEQNLNHDAMYWYRQDPGQGLRLIYYSQIVNDFQKGDIAEGYSVSREKKESFPLTVTSAQKNPTAFYLCASSITGRDQETQYFGPGTRLLVL.

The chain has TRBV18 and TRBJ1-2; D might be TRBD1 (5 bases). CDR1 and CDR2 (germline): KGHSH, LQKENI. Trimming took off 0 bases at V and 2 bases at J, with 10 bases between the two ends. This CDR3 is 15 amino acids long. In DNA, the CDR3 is TGTGCCAGCTCACCACCGAGCAGGGCCAACTATGGCTACACCTTC. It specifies CASSPPSRANYGYTF.

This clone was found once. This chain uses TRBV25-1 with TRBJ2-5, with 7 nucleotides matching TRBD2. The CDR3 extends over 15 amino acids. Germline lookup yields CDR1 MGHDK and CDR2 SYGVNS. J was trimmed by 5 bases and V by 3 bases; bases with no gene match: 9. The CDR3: CASSDRVAGVETQYF. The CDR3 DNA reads TGTGCCAGCAGTGATAGGGTGGCGGGAGTGGAGACCCAGTACTTC.

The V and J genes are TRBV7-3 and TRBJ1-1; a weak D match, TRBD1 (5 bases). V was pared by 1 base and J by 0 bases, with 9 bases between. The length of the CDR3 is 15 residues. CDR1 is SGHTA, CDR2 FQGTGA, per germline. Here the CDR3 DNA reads TGTGCCAGCAGCTTAAGGCGAGGGGTGAACACTGAAGCTTTCTTT. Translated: CASSLRRGVNTEAFF.

CDR3 nucleotide sequence: TGTGCCAGCAGCTTCGGGACAGGGAGCTTCAAGCAGTACTTC. Translation: CASSFGTGSFKQYF. The chain uses TRBV11-2 and TRBJ2-7, with 9 bases aligning to TRBD1. This CDR3 has 14 residues. The germline CDR1 and CDR2 sequences are SGHAT and FQNNGV. Germline trimming cut 3 bases from V and 8 bases from J; bases unmatched to any gene: 8.

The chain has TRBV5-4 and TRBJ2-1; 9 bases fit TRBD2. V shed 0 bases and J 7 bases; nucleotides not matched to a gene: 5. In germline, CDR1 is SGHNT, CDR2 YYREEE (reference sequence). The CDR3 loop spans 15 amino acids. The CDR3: CASSLVAGVVNEQFF. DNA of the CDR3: TGTGCCAGCAGCTTGGTAGCGGGAGTTGTTAATGAGCAGTTCTTC.

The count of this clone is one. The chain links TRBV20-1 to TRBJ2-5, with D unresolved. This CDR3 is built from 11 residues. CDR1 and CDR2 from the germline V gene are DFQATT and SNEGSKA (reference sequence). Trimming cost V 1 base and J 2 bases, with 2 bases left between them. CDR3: CSARGQETQYF. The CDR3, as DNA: TGCAGTGCTAGAGGACAAGAGACCCAGTACTTC.

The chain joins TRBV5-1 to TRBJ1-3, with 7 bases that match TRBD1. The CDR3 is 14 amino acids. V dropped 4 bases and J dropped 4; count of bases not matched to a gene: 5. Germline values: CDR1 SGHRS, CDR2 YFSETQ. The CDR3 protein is CASSKTGEGNTIYF. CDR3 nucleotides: TGCGCCAGCAGCAAAACAGGGGAGGGAAACACCATATATTTT.

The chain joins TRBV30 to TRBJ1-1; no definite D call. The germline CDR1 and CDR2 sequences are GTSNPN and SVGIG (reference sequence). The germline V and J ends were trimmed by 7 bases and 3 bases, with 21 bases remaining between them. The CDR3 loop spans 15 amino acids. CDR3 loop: CASQRRFIRDTEAFF. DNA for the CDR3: TGTGCCTCCCAGAGGCGGTTTATTCGGGACACTGAAGCTTTCTTT.

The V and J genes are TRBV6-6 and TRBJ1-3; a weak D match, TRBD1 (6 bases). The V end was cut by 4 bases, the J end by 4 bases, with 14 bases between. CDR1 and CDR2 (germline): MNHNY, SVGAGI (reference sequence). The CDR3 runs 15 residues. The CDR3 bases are TGTGCCAGCAGTTTCAGGGGCGCTTCCGGAAACACCATATATTTT. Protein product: CASSFRGASGNTIYF.

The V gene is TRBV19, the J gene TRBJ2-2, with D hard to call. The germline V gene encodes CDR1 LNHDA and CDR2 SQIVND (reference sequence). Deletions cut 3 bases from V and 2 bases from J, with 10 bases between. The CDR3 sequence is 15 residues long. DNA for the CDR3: TGTGCCAGTAGTATTTGGGAACTTAACACCGGGGAGCTGTTTTTT. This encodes CASSIWELNTGELFF.